A selection of T cell receptor beta chains follows, all from one sample in a study of T cells in Graves' hyperthyroidism and ophthalmopathy. TCRdb fed the multiplex PCR reads into MiXCR, producing one record per CDR3 protein. The sample holds 700,000 or so distinct CDR3 sequences, over 15% seen once. The source material was blood. The receptors derive from a man younger than 35 with Graves' hyperthyroidism. Both conserved end residues are part of each CDR3. Fields, in order: J gene, CDR3 length, D gene, V gene, clone size, CDR3 DNA, CDR3 protein. The D gene is left open where the match is weak. Only some rows state a clone size, as once, few, many or a class for expanded clones.

J: TRBJ2-2; length: 15; D: -; V: TRBV6-5; size: -; DNA: TGTGCCAGCAGTTACTCGAAGAGGACCACCGGGGAGCTGTTTTTT; CDR3: CASSYSKRTTGELFF
J: TRBJ2-3; length: 16; D: -; V: TRBV25-1; size: few; DNA: TGTGCCAGCAGTGATGGGGGGAGCTCCCAGACAGATACGCAGTATTTT; CDR3: CASSDGGSSQTDTQYF
J: TRBJ2-7; length: 14; D: TRBD1; V: TRBV15; size: many; DNA: TGTGCCACCAGCAGAGGGGACAGTTCCTACGAGCAGTACTTC; CDR3: CATSRGDSSYEQYF
J: TRBJ2-7; length: 17; D: TRBD2; V: TRBV4-2; size: -; DNA: TGTGCCAGCAGCTCCCTCTTGACTAGCCCTACTCACTACGAGCAGTACTTC; CDR3: CASSSLLTSPTHYEQYF
J: TRBJ1-6; length: 14; D: -; V: TRBV27; size: -; DNA: TGTGCCAGCAGTTTAGACAGGCTCAATTCACCCCTCCACTTT; CDR3: CASSLDRLNSPLHF
J: TRBJ2-3; length: 15; D: -; V: TRBV28; size: -; DNA: TGTGCCAGCAGCGCTGCGGGACGGAACACAGATACGCAGGATTTT; CDR3: CASSAAGRNTDTQDF
J: TRBJ2-7; length: 15; D: -; V: TRBV16; size: -; DNA: TGTGCCAGCAGCAAGGAGGATGGGGCAGCCTACGAGCAGTACTTC; CDR3: CASSKEDGAAYEQYF
J: TRBJ2-6; length: 13; D: -; V: TRBV20-1; size: many; DNA: TGCAGTGCTAAACTCTCTGGGGCCAACGTCCTGACTTTC; CDR3: CSAKLSGANVLTF
J: TRBJ2-2; length: 12; D: -; V: TRBV6-1; size: many; DNA: TGTGCCAGCAGGTTTACCACCGGGGAGCTGTTTTTT; CDR3: CASRFTTGELFF
J: TRBJ2-7; length: 15; D: -; V: TRBV6-1; size: once; DNA: TGTGCCAGCAGCCCCGACAGGTCCCAATCCTACGAGCAGTACTTC; CDR3: CASSPDRSQSYEQYF
J: TRBJ2-7; length: 13; D: -; V: TRBV11-2; size: -; DNA: TGTGCCAGCAGCTTAGGGCAGGGTTTCGAGCAGTACTTC; CDR3: CASSLGQGFEQYF
J: TRBJ1-4; length: 13; D: TRBD1; V: TRBV29-1; size: few; DNA: TGCAGCGCCTCACAGGGGGCGGATGAAAAACTGTTTTTT; CDR3: CSASQGADEKLFF
J: TRBJ2-7; length: 13; D: -; V: TRBV29-1; size: -; DNA: TGCAGCGTTGAATGTGGGGTAATAGACGAGCAGTACTTC; CDR3: CSVECGVIDEQYF
J: TRBJ2-3; length: 16; D: TRBD1; V: TRBV7-2; size: -; DNA: TGTGCCAGCAGCTTAGCGCTGAGGGGGCGCGGAGATACGCAGTATTTT; CDR3: CASSLALRGRGDTQYF
J: TRBJ2-7; length: 19; D: -; V: TRBV28; size: many; DNA: TGTGCCAGCAGCTCACCTAAAGGACACGACGGGGTTCTCTCCTACGAGCAGTACTTC; CDR3: CASSSPKGHDGVLSYEQYF
J: TRBJ1-1; length: 13; D: -; V: TRBV12-3/TRBV12-4; size: many; DNA: TGTGCCAGCCGGGTGGGGGAAAACACTGAAGCTTTCTTT; CDR3: CASRVGENTEAFF
J: TRBJ2-1; length: 12; D: -; V: TRBV3-1; size: many; DNA: TGTGCCAGCAGCCTAGCGTTAAATGAGCAGTTCTTC; CDR3: CASSLALNEQFF
J: TRBJ2-2; length: 16; D: TRBD2; V: TRBV20-1; size: -; DNA: TGCAGTGCTAGGACTAGCGGGAGGGCGAACACCGGGGAGCTGTTTTTT; CDR3: CSARTSGRANTGELFF
J: TRBJ2-6; length: 17; D: -; V: TRBV6-1; size: many; DNA: TGTGCCAGCACCCGGAGTCCAACCAGCTCTGGGGCCAACGTCCTGACTTTC; CDR3: CASTRSPTSSGANVLTF
J: TRBJ1-1; length: 16; D: -; V: TRBV28; size: few; DNA: TGTGCCAGCAGCCCCTTACAGGGCTTGGTGAACACTGAAGCTTTCTTT; CDR3: CASSPLQGLVNTEAFF
J: TRBJ1-3; length: 12; D: -; V: TRBV28; size: -; DNA: TGTGCCAGCAGTTCCTCTTACTCCACCATATATTTT; CDR3: CASSSSYSTIYF
J: TRBJ1-6; length: 14; D: -; V: TRBV20-1; size: -; DNA: TGCAGTGCGGGGCGGGGACCGATAAATTCACCCCTCCACTTT; CDR3: CSAGRGPINSPLHF
J: TRBJ1-5; length: 12; D: -; V: TRBV30; size: -; DNA: TGTGCCTGGGGGAGGGAACCTCAGCCCCAGCATTTT; CDR3: CAWGREPQPQHF
J: TRBJ1-5; length: 13; D: -; V: TRBV2; size: -; DNA: TGTGCCAGCAGTGACCGGGACGGTCAGCCCCAGCATTTT; CDR3: CASSDRDGQPQHF
J: TRBJ2-1; length: 11; D: -; V: TRBV11-2; size: many; DNA: TGTGCCAGCAGCCATAACAATGAGCAGTTCTTC; CDR3: CASSHNNEQFF
J: TRBJ2-1; length: 13; D: TRBD1; V: TRBV29-1; size: -; DNA: TGCAGCGTGGAGGGACAGGGTAGCAGTGAGCAGTTCTTC; CDR3: CSVEGQGSSEQFF
J: TRBJ2-1; length: 15; D: TRBD2; V: TRBV20-1; size: many; DNA: TGCAGTGCCTCGGCCGGGACTAGCGGGAACAATGAGCAGTTCTTC; CDR3: CSASAGTSGNNEQFF
J: TRBJ2-2; length: 17; D: TRBD2; V: TRBV27; size: few; DNA: TGTGCCAGCAGTCCCGGGCGGGGGAGGGCCGGTGGCGGGGAGCTGTTTTTT; CDR3: CASSPGRGRAGGGELFF
J: TRBJ1-3; length: 13; D: TRBD1; V: TRBV15; size: once; DNA: TGTGCCACCAGCTGGGACAGAGGAAACACCATATATTTT; CDR3: CATSWDRGNTIYF
J: TRBJ2-1; length: 12; D: -; V: TRBV5-6; size: few; DNA: TGTGCCAGCAGCTTGAACAGGAATGAGCAGTTCTTC; CDR3: CASSLNRNEQFF
J: TRBJ2-1; length: 16; D: -; V: TRBV9; size: few; DNA: TGTGCCAGCAGCGTCGGCGGGGCGAGCTCCTACAATGAGCAGTTCTTC; CDR3: CASSVGGASSYNEQFF
J: TRBJ2-3; length: 13; D: -; V: TRBV20-1; size: few; DNA: TGCAGTGTTACGCCAGGTAGCACAGATACGCAGTATTTT; CDR3: CSVTPGSTDTQYF
J: TRBJ2-3; length: 16; D: -; V: TRBV5-1; size: many; DNA: TGCGCCAGCAGCTTGTTCGCGGGACGATTCACAGATACGCAGTATTTT; CDR3: CASSLFAGRFTDTQYF
J: TRBJ2-1; length: 18; D: -; V: TRBV29-1; size: -; DNA: TGCAGCGTCGACCTGACGGGTTGGTTACTGTCCCCCTACAGTGAGCAGTTCTTC; CDR3: CSVDLTGWLLSPYSEQFF
J: TRBJ2-7; length: 13; D: -; V: TRBV12-3/TRBV12-4; size: many; DNA: TGTGCCAGCAGTTTATTGGCAATCTACGAGCAGTACTTC; CDR3: CASSLLAIYEQYF
J: TRBJ2-7; length: 14; D: -; V: TRBV5-1; size: many; DNA: TGCGCCAGCAGCTCCTGGGACACCAACTACGAGCAGTACTTC; CDR3: CASSSWDTNYEQYF
J: TRBJ2-4; length: 16; D: TRBD2; V: TRBV7-2; size: many; DNA: TGTGCCAGCAGCTCCCGGGGGAATAGCGGGAGAAACATTCAGTACTTC; CDR3: CASSSRGNSGRNIQYF
J: TRBJ2-1; length: 14; D: TRBD2; V: TRBV6-6; size: few; DNA: TGTGCCAGCAGTTACGGGGGAGGGCTACGAGAGCAGTTCTTC; CDR3: CASSYGGGLREQFF
J: TRBJ2-3; length: 15; D: -; V: TRBV12-3/TRBV12-4; size: many; DNA: TGTGCCAGCAGTTTTTATCTAGCAGGCACAGATACGCAGTATTTT; CDR3: CASSFYLAGTDTQYF
J: TRBJ1-6; length: 16; D: -; V: TRBV27; size: many; DNA: TGTGCCAGCAGTTCCCTGGGGGGCTCCTATAATTCACCCCTCCACTTT; CDR3: CASSSLGGSYNSPLHF
J: TRBJ2-2; length: 15; D: TRBD1; V: TRBV5-1; size: few; DNA: TGCGCCAGCAGCTTGGGACAGACAGGGGTCGGGGAGCTGTTTTTT; CDR3: CASSLGQTGVGELFF
J: TRBJ2-7; length: 14; D: -; V: TRBV12-5; size: many; DNA: TGTGCTAGTGCAATGGGGCAGGCTTCCTACGAGCAGTACTTC; CDR3: CASAMGQASYEQYF
J: TRBJ2-5; length: 14; D: -; V: TRBV6-1; size: many; DNA: TGTGCCAGCAGCAGGGGGACTAACCAAGAGACCCAGTACTTC; CDR3: CASSRGTNQETQYF
J: TRBJ2-5; length: 14; D: -; V: TRBV28; size: many; DNA: TGTGCCAGCAGCTCCGGGACATTTTGGGCGACCCAGTACTTC; CDR3: CASSSGTFWATQYF
J: TRBJ2-7; length: 12; D: -; V: TRBV5-6; size: -; DNA: TGTGCCAGCAGCTTTCAGAGTGACGAGCAGTACTTC; CDR3: CASSFQSDEQYF
J: TRBJ2-1; length: 14; D: TRBD1; V: TRBV20-1; size: many; DNA: TGCAGTGCTACCTCCGGGACAGTTTACAATGAGCAGTTCTTC; CDR3: CSATSGTVYNEQFF
J: TRBJ2-5; length: 16; D: -; V: TRBV7-9; size: many; DNA: TGTGCCAGCAGCTTAGCGTATGGGGGACTCCAAGAGACCCAGTACTTC; CDR3: CASSLAYGGLQETQYF
J: TRBJ1-5; length: 17; D: -; V: TRBV19; size: -; DNA: TGTGCCAGTAGCCCGGGAGGGGGACGATATAGCAATCAGCCCCAGCATTTT; CDR3: CASSPGGGRYSNQPQHF
J: TRBJ2-5; length: 14; D: -; V: TRBV18; size: -; DNA: TGTGCCAGCTCACCACCGGACGTATCCGTGACCCAGTACTTC; CDR3: CASSPPDVSVTQYF
J: TRBJ2-7; length: 14; D: TRBD2; V: TRBV28; size: many; DNA: TGTGCCAGCAGTTGGAGCGGGAGCTCCTACGAGCAGTACTTC; CDR3: CASSWSGSSYEQYF
J: TRBJ2-5; length: 15; D: TRBD2; V: TRBV28; size: many; DNA: TGTGCCAGCACCGACCTAGCGGGAGAGGGGAAGACCCAGTACTTC; CDR3: CASTDLAGEGKTQYF
J: TRBJ2-5; length: 16; D: -; V: TRBV20-1; size: -; DNA: TGCAGTGCTAGACGAGTGGGGGGGCCACGGGGGGAGACCCAGTACTTC; CDR3: CSARRVGGPRGETQYF
J: TRBJ2-1; length: 15; D: TRBD2; V: TRBV27; size: many; DNA: TGTGCCAGCAGCCACGGACTAGCGGCGTACAATGAGCAGTTCTTC; CDR3: CASSHGLAAYNEQFF
J: TRBJ2-2; length: 16; D: -; V: TRBV11-3; size: -; DNA: TGTGCCAGCAGCCCTTGGGCCCTAGCGAACACCGGGGAGCTGTTTTTT; CDR3: CASSPWALANTGELFF
J: TRBJ1-4; length: 15; D: -; V: TRBV28; size: -; DNA: TGTGCCAGCAGCCCCTTTGGGGCGCCTAATGAAAAACTGTTTTTT; CDR3: CASSPFGAPNEKLFF
J: TRBJ1-3; length: 13; D: -; V: TRBV7-9; size: -; DNA: TGTGCCAGCAGCTTAGGCGAAAGAAACACCATATATTTT; CDR3: CASSLGERNTIYF
J: TRBJ1-4; length: 13; D: TRBD1; V: TRBV10-3; size: many; DNA: TGTGCCATCAGCGGGACAGGGGATGAAAAACTGTTTTTT; CDR3: CAISGTGDEKLFF
J: TRBJ2-3; length: 14; D: TRBD1; V: TRBV6-1; size: -; DNA: TGTGCCAGCAGAGCTCGGACAGGGACAGATACGCAGTATTTT; CDR3: CASRARTGTDTQYF
J: TRBJ2-5; length: 18; D: TRBD1; V: TRBV28; size: many; DNA: TGTGCCAGCAGTCGTACGGGAACCTCCGGGACAGTGGCAGAGACCCAGTACTTC; CDR3: CASSRTGTSGTVAETQYF